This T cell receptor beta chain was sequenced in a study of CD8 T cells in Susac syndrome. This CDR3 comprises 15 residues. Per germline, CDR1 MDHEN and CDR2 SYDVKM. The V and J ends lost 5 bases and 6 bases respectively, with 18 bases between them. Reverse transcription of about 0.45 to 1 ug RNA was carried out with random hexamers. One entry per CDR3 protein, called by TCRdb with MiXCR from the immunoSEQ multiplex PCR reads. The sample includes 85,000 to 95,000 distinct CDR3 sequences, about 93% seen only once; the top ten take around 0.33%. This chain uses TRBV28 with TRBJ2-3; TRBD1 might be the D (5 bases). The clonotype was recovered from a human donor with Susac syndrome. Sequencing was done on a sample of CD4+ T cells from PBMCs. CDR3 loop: CASSPSTASRDTQYF. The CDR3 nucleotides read TGTGCCAGCAGTCCCTCGACAGCAAGCAGGGATACGCAGTATTTT. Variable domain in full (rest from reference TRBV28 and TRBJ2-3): DVKVTQSSRYLVKRTGEKVFLECVQDMDHENMFWYRQDPGLGLRLIYFSYDVKMKEKGDIPEGYSVSREKKERFSLILESASTNQTSMYLCASSPSTASRDTQYFGPGTRLTVL.